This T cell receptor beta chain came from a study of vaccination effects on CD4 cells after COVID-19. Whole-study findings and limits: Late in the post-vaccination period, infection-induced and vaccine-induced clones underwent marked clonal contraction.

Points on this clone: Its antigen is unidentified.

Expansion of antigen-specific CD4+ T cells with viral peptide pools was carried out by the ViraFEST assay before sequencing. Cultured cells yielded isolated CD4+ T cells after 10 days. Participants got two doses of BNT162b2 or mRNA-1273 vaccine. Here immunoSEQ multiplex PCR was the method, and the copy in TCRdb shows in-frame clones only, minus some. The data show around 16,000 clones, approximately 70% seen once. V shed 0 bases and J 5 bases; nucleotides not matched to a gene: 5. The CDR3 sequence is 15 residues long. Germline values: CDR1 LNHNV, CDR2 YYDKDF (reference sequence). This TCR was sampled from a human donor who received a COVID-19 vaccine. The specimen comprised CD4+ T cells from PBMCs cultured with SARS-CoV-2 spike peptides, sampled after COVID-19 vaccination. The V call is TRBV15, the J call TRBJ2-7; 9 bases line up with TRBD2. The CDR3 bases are TGTGCCACCAGCAGAGATTTGCGGGGGGGCAACGAGCAGTACTTC. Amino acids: CATSRDLRGGNEQYF.